The 9 T cell receptor beta chains reported below all come from one sample, sequenced in a study of T cell responses to AZD1222 COVID-19 vaccine. Only in-frame clones appear in the TCRdb table, and some are missing; sequencing was by immunoSEQ multiplex PCR. The profile shows about 92,000 clones, around 86% of them singletons. Sequencing used peripheral blood, obtained on day 0 of AZD1222 vaccination. Every receptor here comes from an adult in good health.

This clone was seen once. The V gene is TRBV5-1, the J gene TRBJ2-2, with TRBD1 as a possible D gene (6 bases). Trimming took 2 bases from V and 7 from J, leaving 18 bases between them. This CDR3 spans 16 amino acids. Germline V gene data show CDR1 as SGHRS and CDR2 as YFSETQ. CDR3 sequence (DNA): TGCGCCAGCAGCTTTCGGGACACTACGCAGAACGGGGAGCTGTTTTTT. Translation: CASSFRDTTQNGELFF.

The chain uses TRBV7-8 and TRBJ2-5; D is ambiguous. Germline V gene sequence: CDR1 SGHVS, CDR2 FQNEAQ. The length of the CDR3 is 14 residues. V lost 5 bases, J lost 2 bases, and 12 bases lay in between. In DNA form, the CDR3 reads TGTGCCAGCAGCCGAGCTTTGGGGCAAGAGACCCAGTACTTC. It encodes CASSRALGQETQYF.

This rearrangement joins TRBV27 to TRBJ1-2; a weak D match, TRBD1 (5 bases). The germline V and J ends were trimmed by 6 bases and 4 bases, with 15 bases remaining between them. The CDR3 spans 14 residues. Germline CDR1 and CDR2: MNHEY and SMNVEV (reference sequence). CDR3 amino acids: CASRSGRVGYGYTF. The DNA for the CDR3 is TGTGCCAGCAGGTCCGGCAGGGTGGGCTATGGCTACACCTTC.

This chain links TRBV7-9 with TRBJ2-3; D perhaps matches TRBD2 (5 bases). The V gene lost 0 bases and the J gene lost 5 bases, with 15 bases spanning the gap. The CDR3 extends over 16 amino acids. Looked up from germline, CDR1 is SEHNR and CDR2 is FQNEAQ (reference sequence). The CDR3 protein is CASSLAYLEGKDTQYF. For the CDR3, the DNA is TGTGCCAGCAGCTTAGCATATCTCGAGGGAAAAGATACGCAGTATTTT.

This clone was counted a few times. The rearrangement uses TRBV11-2 and TRBJ1-2; perhaps TRBD1 as D (6 bases). CDR1 and CDR2 (germline): SGHAT, FQNNGV. CDR3 length: 14 residues. Trimming took off 6 bases at V and 5 bases at J, with 16 bases between the two ends. The CDR3 sequence is CASSTRDTSYGYTF. CDR3 DNA: TGTGCCAGCAGTACTCGGGACACAAGTTATGGCTACACCTTC.

CDR3: CASSLRQGNQPQHF. DNA of the CDR3: TGTGCCAGCAGTTTAAGACAGGGAAATCAGCCCCAGCATTTT. The rearrangement uses TRBV27 and TRBJ1-5; TRBD1 matches 7 bases. Per the germline V gene, CDR1 is MNHEY and CDR2 is SMNVEV (reference sequence). The CDR3 has 14 amino acids. V was pared by 2 bases and J by 4 bases, with 2 bases of the junction left unmatched.

The chain is built from TRBV27 and TRBJ2-1; D is possibly TRBD1 (7 bases). Germline V gives CDR1 MNHEY, CDR2 SMNVEV (reference sequence). Trimming shortened V by 5 bases and J by 6 bases, and 14 bases separated the two germline ends. The CDR3 extends over 14 amino acids. The DNA of the CDR3 is TGTGCCAGCAGTCGGAGGGGGCTGGGCAATGAGCAGTTCTTC. This encodes CASSRRGLGNEQFF.

V gene TRBV27 combines with J gene TRBJ2-7, with TRBD2 matching over 8 bases. CDR1 is MNHEY, CDR2 SMNVEV, per germline (reference sequence). CDR3 length: 14 amino acids. V shed 6 bases, J shed 6 bases, and the junction held 10 bases outside the gene matches. In DNA, the CDR3 is TGTGCCAGCAGAAGCGGGAGCTATGTAGGCGAGCAGTACTTC. Translation: CASRSGSYVGEQYF.

The chain is built from TRBV5-1 and TRBJ2-7; D might be TRBD2 (6 bases). The CDR3 spans 13 residues. The germline V gene has CDR1 SGHRS and CDR2 YFSETQ. V lost 4 bases to trimming and J lost 7 bases, with 15 bases between them. In DNA form, the CDR3 reads TGCGCCAGCAGCACCTTGGCGGGGAAGGAGCAGTACTTC. It specifies CASSTLAGKEQYF. The entire variable domain, with the rest obtained from reference TRBV5-1 and TRBJ2-7, is as follows: KAGVTQTPRYLIKTRGQQVTLSCSPISGHRSVSWYQQTPGQGLQFLFEYFSETQRNKGNFPGRFSGRQFSNSRSEMNVSTLELGDSALYLCASSTLAGKEQYFGPGTRLTVT.